The 8 T cell receptor beta chains reported below all come from one sample, sequenced in a study of blood T cell repertoires in COVID-19. The assay was immunoSEQ multiplex PCR, and TCRdb's table has in-frame clones only and misses some. The sample contains about 99,000 clones, 79% of which appear only once. Sequencing was done on a sample of peripheral blood. The receptors were gathered from a woman aged 80 or over with active or convalescent COVID-19.

The chain is built from TRBV28 and TRBJ2-3; tentative D call: TRBD2 (5 bases). V shed 6 bases and J shed 2 bases, with 12 bases lying between them. Per the germline V gene, CDR1 is MDHEN and CDR2 is SYDVKM. The CDR3 is 14 residues long. The CDR3 DNA follows: TGTGCCAGCAGGACGGGGTTAGACACAGATACGCAGTATTTT. This gives the protein CASRTGLDTDTQYF.

The V and J genes are TRBV28 and TRBJ2-7, with D possibly TRBD1 on 6 matching bases. V shed 9 bases and J shed 2 bases, with 14 bases lying between them. The CDR3 runs to 13 residues. Germline CDR1 is MDHEN and CDR2 is SYDVKM. In DNA form, the CDR3 reads TGTGCCAGTAGGGTGGGGGCAGCCTACGAGCAGTACTTC. Encoded protein: CASRVGAAYEQYF. The full variable domain, its missing parts supplied by reference TRBV28 and TRBJ2-7, is DVKVTQSSRYLVKRTGEKVFLECVQDMDHENMFWYRQDPGLGLRLIYFSYDVKMKEKGDIPEGYSVSREKKERFSLILESASTNQTSMYLCASRVGAAYEQYFGPGTRLTVT.

CDR3 bases: TGTGCCAGCAGTGAAACAGGGAAGGACGGAAATGGCTACACCTTC. Amino acid sequence: CASSETGKDGNGYTF. The chain uses TRBV2 and TRBJ1-2, with D perhaps matching TRBD1 (6 bases). The V end was cut by 2 bases, the J end by 6 bases, with 16 bases between. The germline CDR1 and CDR2 sequences are SNHLY and FYNNEI. CDR3 length: 15 residues.

This clone was seen only once. This chain's CDR3 is CTSSQARLAGGGNEQFF. CDR3 DNA: TGCACCAGCAGCCAAGCGCGGCTAGCGGGAGGTGGGAATGAGCAGTTCTTC. The rearrangement links TRBV1 to TRBJ2-1; the table's D gene call, TRBD2, was not cross checked with the DNA. TRBV1 is termed a pseudogene. This CDR3 is built from 17 residues.

V gene TRBV19 combines with J gene TRBJ2-1; tentatively, D is TRBD1 (6 bases). Trimming left V 6 bases short and J 5 bases short, with 11 bases between. Per the germline V gene, CDR1 is LNHDA and CDR2 is SQIVND (reference sequence). This CDR3 contains 13 residues. CDR3 sequence reads: CASRPQGHNEQFF. The CDR3 DNA follows: TGTGCCAGTAGACCCCAGGGGCACAATGAGCAGTTCTTC.

J is TRBJ2-5 and V is TRBV9; 9 bases align to TRBD1. After removal of 2 bases from V and 2 bases from J, the junction contained 4 bases not matched to a gene. The CDR3 runs to 15 residues. Germline loops: CDR1 SGDLS, CDR2 YYNGEE. The DNA for the CDR3 is TGTGCCAGCAGCGTCATCGGACAGGGGCAAGAGACCCAGTACTTC. Amino acids: CASSVIGQGQETQYF. Full variable domain (outside the CDR3, taken from reference TRBV9 and TRBJ2-5): DSGVTQTPKHLITATGQRVTLRCSPRSGDLSVYWYQQSLDQGLQFLIQYYNGEERAKGNILERFSAQQFPDLHSELNLSSLELGDSALYFCASSVIGQGQETQYFGPGTRLLVL.

The chain joins TRBV6-6 to TRBJ2-7, with TRBD2 identical over 7 bases. Trimming cost V 4 bases and J 2 bases; bases outside gene matches: 2. The CDR3 extends over 13 amino acids. Germline V gene sequence: CDR1 MNHNY, CDR2 SVGAGI (reference sequence). The CDR3 DNA sequence: TGTGCCAGCAGTTGGGGGGGAACCTACGAGCAGTACTTC. It yields the protein CASSWGGTYEQYF.

In its sample, this clone was seen a few times. The V gene is TRBV12-1, the J gene TRBJ2-7; the table assigns TRBD2, which was not confirmed against the DNA. TRBV12-1 is flagged as a pseudogene. CDR3 size: 14 residues. CDR3 loop: CASSFAVPAGEQYF. Here the CDR3 DNA reads TGTGCCAGCAGCTTTGCGGTTCCGGCGGGCGAGCAGTACTTC.